Below are 12 T cell receptor beta chains sequenced from a single sample in a study of blood T cells in healthy people across ages. Through a sample-barcoded 5' primer and a J-beta primer mix, a second PCR was run for about 7 to 12 cycles. Via MiXCR, TCRdb re-called the 5' RACE reads, giving one row per CDR3 protein. There are about 580,000 distinct CDR3 sequences in the sample; 40% to 55% occur only once, and about 26% lies in the top ten. Sequencing was done on a sample of blood. All receptors come from a man older than 75 in good health.

The rearrangement joins TRBV7-9 to TRBJ2-7; D is unresolved. Germline values: CDR1 SEHNR, CDR2 FQNEAQ (reference sequence). The CDR3 contains 12 residues. Trimming shortened V by 1 base and J by 10 bases, and 11 bases separated the two germline ends. The CDR3 DNA is TGTGCCAGCAGCTTAGTTGAAGAGGCCCAGTACTTC. As protein: CASSLVEEAQYF.

J is TRBJ2-1 and V is TRBV2; D call uncertain. CDR3 size: 13 residues. Germline V gene lookup returns CDR1 SNHLY and CDR2 FYNNEI. Trimming removed 0 bases at V and 5 bases at J, with 5 bases between. The CDR3 sequence: CASSEAMDNEQFF. The CDR3 bases are TGTGCCAGCAGTGAAGCTATGGACAATGAGCAGTTCTTC. Full variable domain (outside the CDR3, taken from reference TRBV2 and TRBJ2-1): EPEVTQTPSHQVTQMGQEVILRCVPISNHLYFYWYRQILGQKVEFLVSFYNNEISEKSEIFDDQFSVERPDGSNFTLKIRSTKLEDSAMYFCASSEAMDNEQFFGPGTRLTVL.

The V and J genes are TRBV28 and TRBJ2-7; 8 bases agree with TRBD1. Germline CDR1 is MDHEN and CDR2 is SYDVKM. Trimming removed 6 bases from V and 2 bases from J; junction bases left unmatched: 3. This CDR3 comprises 13 residues. The CDR3 DNA reads TGTGCCAGCAGGGGACAGGAGACCTACGAGCAGTACTTC. It specifies CASRGQETYEQYF. Filled out from reference TRBV28 and TRBJ2-7, the complete variable domain reads DVKVTQSSRYLVKRTGEKVFLECVQDMDHENMFWYRQDPGLGLRLIYFSYDVKMKEKGDIPEGYSVSREKKERFSLILESASTNQTSMYLCASRGQETYEQYFGPGTRLTVT.

The chain joins TRBV3-1 to TRBJ1-2; 8 bases agree with TRBD1. Germline V lookup: CDR1 LGHDT, CDR2 YNNKEL (reference sequence). The CDR3 loop spans 12 amino acids. Trimming at V came to 5 bases and at J to 8 bases, leaving 4 bases not matched to a gene. The CDR3 DNA sequence: TGTGCCAGCAGCGATAGGACAGGGGGCTACACCTTC. As protein: CASSDRTGGYTF.

The chain is built from TRBV29-1 and TRBJ1-4; 10 nucleotides line up with TRBD1. The V segment lost 4 bases and the J segment 0 bases; nucleotides outside the gene matches: 11. The CDR3 is 18 amino acids. The germline gives CDR1 SQVTM, CDR2 ANQGSEA. CDR3 nucleotides: TGCAGCGTTGGATCCGCCGGGACAGGGGTTTCAACTAATGAAAAACTGTTTTTT. Translated: CSVGSAGTGVSTNEKLFF. Complete variable domain (other parts from reference TRBV29-1 and TRBJ1-4): SAVISQKPSRDICQRGTSLTIQCQVDSQVTMMFWYRQQPGQSLTLIATANQGSEATYESGFVIDKFPISRPNLTFSTLTVSNMSPEDSSIYLCSVGSAGTGVSTNEKLFFGSGTQLSVL.

The gene calls are TRBV12-3 or TRBV12-4 and TRBJ1-2; D perhaps matches TRBD1 (6 bases). CDR3 length: 15 amino acids. Trimming took off 1 base at V and 3 bases at J, with 12 bases between the two ends. This chain's CDR3 is CASSLGQGFHYGYTF. For the CDR3, the DNA is TGTGCCAGCAGTTTAGGCCAGGGGTTTCACTATGGCTACACCTTC.

This clonotype was detected once. The chain combines TRBV28 with TRBJ1-5; D is unresolved. Trimming stripped 5 bases from V and 9 bases from J, with 8 bases between. The CDR3 extends over 11 amino acids. Germline assignment: CDR1 MDHEN and CDR2 SYDVKM. The CDR3 here is CASSLLSPQHF. The CDR3 DNA is TGTGCCAGCAGTCTCTTGTCGCCCCAGCATTTT.

Many counts were recorded for this clonotype. In nucleotides, the CDR3 is TGTGCCAGCAGTTACTCGAGACTAGCGGGAGTCGAGCAGTTCTTC. Its translation is CASSYSRLAGVEQFF. This rearrangement joins TRBV6-5 to TRBJ2-1, with TRBD2 matching 12 bases. The V gene's germline CDR1 is MNHEY and CDR2 SVGAGI. V was pared by 0 bases and J by 10 bases, with 4 bases of the junction left unmatched. This CDR3 region has 15 residues.

With regard to this clonotype: Germline and junction disagree at one end, which may indicate a read error. The chain combines TRBV7-3 with TRBJ2-3; D is perhaps TRBD2 (6 bases). CDR1 is SGHTA, CDR2 FQGTGA, per germline. The CDR3 is made up of 16 amino acids. The CDR3 region is CASSLAAGLSIDTQYF. The DNA for the CDR3 is TGTGCCAGCAGCTTAGCAGCGGGTCTTAGCATAGATACGCAGTATTTT.

The J gene is TRBJ2-4, the V gene TRBV11-2; tentatively, D is TRBD1 (6 bases). The tail of the sequence fits TRBJ2-7 better, so the J call may be wrong. The V gene's germline CDR1 is SGHAT and CDR2 FQNNGV. This CDR3 has 14 amino acids. Here the CDR3 DNA reads TGTGCCAGCAGCTTCACATGGACAGCCTACGAGCAGTACTTC. It codes for CASSFTWTAYEQYF.

The chain recombines TRBV4-3 with TRBJ2-1; either TRBD1 or TRBD2 may supply D (5 bases each). This CDR3 comprises 15 residues. V was trimmed by 0 bases and J by 2 bases, leaving 8 bases between them. CDR1 is LGHNA and CDR2 is YSLEER in the germline V gene. This chain's CDR3 is CASSQDGTTYNEQFF. The CDR3 DNA sequence: TGCGCCAGCAGCCAAGACGGGACCACCTACAATGAGCAGTTCTTC.

This clonotype was found a few times. J is TRBJ2-7 and V is TRBV6-1; unclear D gene. Trimming shortened V by 3 bases and J by 4 bases, and 13 bases separated the two germline ends. Germline values: CDR1 MNHNS, CDR2 SASEGT. This CDR3 is 14 amino acids long. The CDR3 loop reads CASSDQTLTYEQYF. The CDR3 DNA reads as TGTGCCAGCAGTGACCAGACCCTCACTTACGAGCAGTACTTC.